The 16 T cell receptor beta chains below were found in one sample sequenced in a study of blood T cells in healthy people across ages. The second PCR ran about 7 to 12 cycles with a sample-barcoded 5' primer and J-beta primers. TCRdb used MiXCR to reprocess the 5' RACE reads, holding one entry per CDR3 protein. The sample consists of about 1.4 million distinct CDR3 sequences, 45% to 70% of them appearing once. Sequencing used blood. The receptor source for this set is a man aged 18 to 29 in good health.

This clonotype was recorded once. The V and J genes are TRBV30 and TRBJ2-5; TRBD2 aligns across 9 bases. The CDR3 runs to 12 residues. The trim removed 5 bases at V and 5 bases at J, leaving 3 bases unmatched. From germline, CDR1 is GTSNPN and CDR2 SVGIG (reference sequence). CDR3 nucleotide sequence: TGTGCCTGGGGGACTAGCTTTGAGACCCAGTACTTC. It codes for CAWGTSFETQYF.

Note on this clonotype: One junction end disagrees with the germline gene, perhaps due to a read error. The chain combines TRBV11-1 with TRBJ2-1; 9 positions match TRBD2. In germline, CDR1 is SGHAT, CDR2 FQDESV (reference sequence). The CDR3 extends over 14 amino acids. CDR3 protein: CASSLAGISNEQFF. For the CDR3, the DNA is TGTGCCAGCAGCCTAGCGGGGATCAGCAATGAGCAGTTCTTC.

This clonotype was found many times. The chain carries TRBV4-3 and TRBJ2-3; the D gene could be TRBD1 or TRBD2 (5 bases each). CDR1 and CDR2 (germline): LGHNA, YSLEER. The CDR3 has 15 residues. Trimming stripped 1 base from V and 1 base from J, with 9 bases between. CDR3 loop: CASSQVLGGTDTQYF. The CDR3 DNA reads TGCGCCAGCAGCCAAGTTTTGGGGGGCACAGATACGCAGTATTTT.

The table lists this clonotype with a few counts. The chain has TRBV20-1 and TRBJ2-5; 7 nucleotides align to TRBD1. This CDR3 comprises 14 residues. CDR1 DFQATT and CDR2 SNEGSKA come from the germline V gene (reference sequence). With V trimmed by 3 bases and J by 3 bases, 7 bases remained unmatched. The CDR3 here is CSASPPGTEETQYF. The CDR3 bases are TGCAGTGCTAGCCCCCCCGGGACAGAAGAGACCCAGTACTTC.

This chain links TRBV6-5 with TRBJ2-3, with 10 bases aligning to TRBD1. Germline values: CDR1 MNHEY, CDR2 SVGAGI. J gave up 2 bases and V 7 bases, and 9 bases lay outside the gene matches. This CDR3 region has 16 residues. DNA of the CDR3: TGTGCCAGCAAGACCGGGACAGGGGTTATCACAGATACGCAGTATTTT. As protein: CASKTGTGVITDTQYF.

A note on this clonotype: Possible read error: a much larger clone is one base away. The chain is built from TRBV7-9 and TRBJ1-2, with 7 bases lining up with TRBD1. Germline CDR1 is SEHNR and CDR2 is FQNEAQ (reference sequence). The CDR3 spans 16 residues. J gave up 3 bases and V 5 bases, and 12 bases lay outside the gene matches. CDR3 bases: TGTGCCAGCAGCCCGAAAACCGGGACAGAGCACTATGGCTACACCTTC. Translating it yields CASSPKTGTEHYGYTF.

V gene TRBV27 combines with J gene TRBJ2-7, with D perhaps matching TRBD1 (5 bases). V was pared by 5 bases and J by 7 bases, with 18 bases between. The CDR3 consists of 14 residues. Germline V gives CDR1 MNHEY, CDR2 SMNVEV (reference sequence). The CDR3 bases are TGTGCCAGCAGTCTCGCAGGGCCTATGGGGGAGCAGTACTTC. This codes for CASSLAGPMGEQYF.

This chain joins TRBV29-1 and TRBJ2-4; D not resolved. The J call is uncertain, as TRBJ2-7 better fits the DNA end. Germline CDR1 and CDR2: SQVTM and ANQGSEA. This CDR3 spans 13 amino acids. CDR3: CSVESPGTYEQYF. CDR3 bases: TGCAGCGTTGAGTCTCCAGGAACCTACGAGCAGTACTTC.

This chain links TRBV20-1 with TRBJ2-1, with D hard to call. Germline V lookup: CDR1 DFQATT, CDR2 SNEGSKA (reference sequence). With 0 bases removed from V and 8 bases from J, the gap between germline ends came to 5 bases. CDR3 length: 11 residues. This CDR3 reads CSARDFDEQFF. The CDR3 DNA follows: TGCAGTGCTAGAGATTTTGATGAGCAGTTCTTC.

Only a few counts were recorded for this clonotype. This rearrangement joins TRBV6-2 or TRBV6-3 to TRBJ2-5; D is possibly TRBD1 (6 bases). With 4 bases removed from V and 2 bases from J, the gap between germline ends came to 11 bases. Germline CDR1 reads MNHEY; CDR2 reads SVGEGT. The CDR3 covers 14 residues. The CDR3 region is CASSWSDRQETQYF. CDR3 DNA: TGTGCCAGCAGTTGGTCGGACAGACAAGAGACCCAGTACTTC.

Here the CDR3 reads CASSQGDSLRGNEQYF. In DNA form, the CDR3 reads TGCGCCAGCAGCCAAGGGGACAGCCTCCGGGGGAACGAGCAGTACTTC. The chain employs TRBV4-3 and TRBJ2-7; D may be TRBD1 (7 bases). V was clipped by 1 base and J by 5 bases, with 18 bases between them. The CDR3 is 16 residues long. Germline V CDR1 and CDR2: LGHNA, YSLEER.

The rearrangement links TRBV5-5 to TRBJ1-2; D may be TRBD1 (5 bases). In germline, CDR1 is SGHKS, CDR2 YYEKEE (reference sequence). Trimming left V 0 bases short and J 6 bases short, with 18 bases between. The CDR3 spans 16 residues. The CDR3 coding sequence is TGTGCCAGCAGCTTGGATTTTCGGGGCTCGGCTGATGGCTACACCTTC. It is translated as CASSLDFRGSADGYTF.

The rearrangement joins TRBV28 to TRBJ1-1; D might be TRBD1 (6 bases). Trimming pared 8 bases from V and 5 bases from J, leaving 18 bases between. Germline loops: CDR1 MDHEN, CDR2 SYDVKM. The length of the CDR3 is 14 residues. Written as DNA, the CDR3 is TGTGCCAGCGGATCCTTAGGGGGGGGGACTGAAGCTTTCTTT. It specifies CASGSLGGGTEAFF.

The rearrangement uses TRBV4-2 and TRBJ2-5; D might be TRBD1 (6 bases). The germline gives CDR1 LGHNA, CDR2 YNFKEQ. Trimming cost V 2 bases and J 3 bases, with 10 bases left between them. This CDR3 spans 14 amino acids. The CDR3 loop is CASSQLGTKETQYF. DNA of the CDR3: TGTGCCAGCAGCCAACTTGGGACAAAAGAGACCCAGTACTTC.

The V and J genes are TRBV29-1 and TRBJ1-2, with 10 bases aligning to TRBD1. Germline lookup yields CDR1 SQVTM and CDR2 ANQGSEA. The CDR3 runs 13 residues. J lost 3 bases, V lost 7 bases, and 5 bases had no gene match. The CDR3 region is CSAEGTGDYGYTF. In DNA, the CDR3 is TGCAGCGCTGAGGGGACAGGGGACTATGGCTACACCTTC. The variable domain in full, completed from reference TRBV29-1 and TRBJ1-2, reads SAVISQKPSRDICQRGTSLTIQCQVDSQVTMMFWYRQQPGQSLTLIATANQGSEATYESGFVIDKFPISRPNLTFSTLTVSNMSPEDSSIYLCSAEGTGDYGYTFGSGTRLTVV.

CDR3: CATSKVAARSYEQYF. The CDR3 DNA reads TGTGCCACCAGCAAGGTAGCCGCCCGCTCCTACGAGCAGTACTTC. The V and J genes are TRBV15 and TRBJ2-5; D is uncertain. The DNA end favors TRBJ2-7, so the J call may be wrong. CDR3 size: 15 residues. Germline assignment: CDR1 LNHNV and CDR2 YYDKDF (reference sequence).